The clone carrying this T cell receptor (beta chain) was observed a handful of times. No antigen is known for it. The CDR3 runs to 14 residues. Germline loops: CDR1 DFQATT, CDR2 SNEGSKA (reference sequence). V dropped 5 bases and J dropped 1 base, with 13 bases sitting between them. The sample originates from a study of identical twins. Study-wide findings and caveats: Twin pairs had excess sharing that was weaker in beta out-of-frame sequences.

TCRdb redid the calling of the 5' RACE reads with MiXCR, one entry per CDR3 protein. The table has 500,000 to 600,000 distinct CDR3 sequences, roughly 21% seen once. A further study also used this sample, focusing on T cells expressing NK-cell markers. Per that study: Sorted CD3+CD56+NKG2C+, CD3+CD56+NKG2C- and CD3+CD56-NKG2C+ T cells supplied TCR beta repertoires.

This clonotype was obtained from a woman aged 18 to 35 in good health. What was sequenced was CD4+ T cells sorted from blood. V gene TRBV20-1 combines with J gene TRBJ2-3; possible D gene TRBD1, 5 bases. DNA of the CDR3: TGCAGTGCTCGCGATTCCAGGGGCACAGATACGCAGTATTTT. This sequence encodes CSARDSRGTDTQYF.